One and the same sample provided the 12 T cell receptor beta chains below, sequenced in a study of radiotherapy plus CTLA-4 blockade in lung cancer. Repertoires were generated with immunoSEQ multiplex PCR, while TCRdb's copy carries only in-frame clones and drops some. The sample holds tens of thousands of clones, around 79% seen once. Here the sequenced sample was peripheral blood, taken from a patient treated with radiotherapy plus ipilimumab. These receptors were collected from a human donor with non-small cell lung cancer who had a complete response to radiotherapy plus ipilimumab.

This clone was recorded a few times. This sequence joins TRBV7-2 and TRBJ2-1; 7 bases align to TRBD1. V trimming: 5 bases; J trimming: 9 bases; junction bases outside the gene matches: 10. Germline CDR1 and CDR2: SGHTA and FQGNSA. This CDR3 has 14 amino acids. The CDR3: CASSAGQVRSEQFF. The CDR3 DNA reads TGTGCCAGCAGCGCTGGACAGGTGAGGAGTGAGCAGTTCTTC.

The chain is built from TRBV28 and TRBJ2-7; no reliable D call. V was cut by 5 bases and J by 3 bases, with 8 bases left in between. Germline CDR1 reads MDHEN; CDR2 reads SYDVKM. CDR3 length: 12 residues. Here the CDR3 DNA reads TGTGCCAGCAGTAACCGATTCTACGAGCAGTACGTC. Residues: CASSNRFYEQYV.

This clone came up a few times. The rearrangement joins TRBV18 to TRBJ1-2; perhaps TRBD1 as D (5 bases). The V gene lost 2 bases and the J gene lost 1 base, with 14 bases spanning the gap. Germline V gene lookup returns CDR1 KGHSH and CDR2 LQKENI. The CDR3 is made up of 16 amino acids. DNA of the CDR3: TGTGCCAGCTCACCAGGGTCAGGGCGTCTTAACTATGGCTACACCTTC. Amino acid sequence: CASSPGSGRLNYGYTF. The complete variable domain, with remaining parts taken from reference TRBV18 and TRBJ1-2, reads NAGVMQNPRHLVRRRGQEARLRCSPMKGHSHVYWYRQLPEEGLKFMVYLQKENIIDESGMPKERFSAEFPKEGPSILRIQQVVRGDSAAYFCASSPGSGRLNYGYTFGSGTRLTVV.

The chain combines TRBV4-1 with TRBJ2-1; TRBD2 agrees at 11 bases. J was trimmed by 8 bases and V by 0 bases; bases with no gene match: 6. The V gene's germline CDR1 is MGHRA and CDR2 YSYEKL. This CDR3 has 16 amino acids. CDR3: CASSQDRTSGWDEQFF. The CDR3 DNA follows: TGCGCCAGCAGCCAAGATAGGACTAGCGGGTGGGATGAGCAGTTCTTC.

Worth noting for this clone: Other DNA sequences in this specimen translate into the identical CDR3. The chain combines TRBV5-6 with TRBJ1-2; D uncertain. In germline, CDR1 is SGHDT, CDR2 YYEEEE. The CDR3 has 13 residues. The V end lost 0 bases, the J end lost 6 bases, and 9 bases lay between the germline ends. CDR3 residues: CASSLGRRDGYTF. Here the CDR3 DNA reads TGTGCCAGCAGCTTGGGAAGGCGGGATGGCTACACCTTC.

The V gene is TRBV7-2, the J gene TRBJ2-2; D unclear. CDR1 is SGHTA, CDR2 FQGNSA, per germline. Deletions cut 3 bases from V and 5 bases from J, with 4 bases between. The CDR3 runs 12 residues. The CDR3 coding sequence is TGTGCCAGCAGCTTTTATACCGGGGAGCTGTTTTTT. Protein sequence: CASSFYTGELFF.

This clone has just a few counts. This chain joins TRBV7-2 and TRBJ2-3; the match to TRBD2 covers 9 bases. Per the germline V gene, CDR1 is SGHTA and CDR2 is FQGNSA. This CDR3 region has 16 residues. The V segment lost 2 bases and the J segment 2 bases; nucleotides outside the gene matches: 5. The DNA of the CDR3 is TGTGCCAGCAGCTTAACCGGGACTAGCCTCACAGATACGCAGTATTTT. Its translation: CASSLTGTSLTDTQYF.

The chain combines TRBV7-2 with TRBJ2-1; D is perhaps TRBD1 or TRBD2 (5 bases each). Germline values: CDR1 SGHTA, CDR2 FQGNSA. The CDR3 consists of 13 residues. V was shortened by 1 base and J by 10 bases, with 11 bases between the two germline ends. This chain's CDR3 is CASSLVQGDEQFF. The DNA of the CDR3 is TGTGCCAGCAGCTTAGTGCAAGGGGACGAGCAGTTCTTC.

This chain links TRBV7-2 with TRBJ1-1; D unresolved. V was trimmed by 4 bases and J by 2 bases, leaving 14 bases between them. Per the germline V gene, CDR1 is SGHTA and CDR2 is FQGNSA. This CDR3 is built from 15 residues. CDR3 in amino acids: CASSSDVARNTEAFF. The DNA of the CDR3 is TGTGCCAGCAGCTCGGACGTGGCGAGAAACACTGAAGCTTTCTTT.

J is TRBJ1-2 and V is TRBV2, with 7 bases aligning to TRBD1. V trimming: 3 bases; J trimming: 4 bases; junction bases outside the gene matches: 8. Germline V gene sequence: CDR1 SNHLY, CDR2 FYNNEI. This CDR3 contains 15 residues. The CDR3 sequence: CASSEEAGGGYGYTF. CDR3 nucleotides: TGTGCCAGCAGTGAGGAGGCAGGGGGTGGCTATGGCTACACCTTC.

Only one count was recorded for this clone. J is TRBJ2-6 and V is TRBV7-6, with unresolved D. The germline V and J ends were trimmed by 1 base and 0 bases, with 10 bases remaining between them. The CDR3 runs 17 residues. CDR1 and CDR2 (germline): SGHVS, FNYEAQ. The CDR3 protein is CASSLVPESSGANVLTF. The DNA of the CDR3 is TGTGCCAGCAGCTTAGTTCCTGAGAGCTCTGGGGCCAACGTCCTGACTTTC.

The chain employs TRBV2 and TRBJ2-7, with 10 bases fitting TRBD1. This CDR3 contains 16 residues. Germline V gives CDR1 SNHLY, CDR2 FYNNEI. V trimming: 0 bases; J trimming: 7 bases; junction bases outside the gene matches: 9. The CDR3 DNA reads TGTGCCAGCAGTGAAGCGAAACGACAGGGGGCGCGGGAGCAGTACTTC. This codes for CASSEAKRQGAREQYF.